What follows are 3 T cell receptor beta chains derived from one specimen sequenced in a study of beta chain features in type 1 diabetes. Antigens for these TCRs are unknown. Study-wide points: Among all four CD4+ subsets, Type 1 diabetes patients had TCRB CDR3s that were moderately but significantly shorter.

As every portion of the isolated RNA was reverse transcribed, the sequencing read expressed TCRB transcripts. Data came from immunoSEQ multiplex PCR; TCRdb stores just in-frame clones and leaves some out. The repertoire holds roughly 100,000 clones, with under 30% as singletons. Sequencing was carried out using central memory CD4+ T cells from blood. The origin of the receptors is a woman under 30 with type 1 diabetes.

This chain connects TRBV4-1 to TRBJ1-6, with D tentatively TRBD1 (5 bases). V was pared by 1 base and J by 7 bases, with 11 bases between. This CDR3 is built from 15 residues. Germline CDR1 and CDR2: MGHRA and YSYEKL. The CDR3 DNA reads TGCGCCAGCAGCCAAGCCGACAGCGAGAATTCACCCCTCCACTTT. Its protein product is CASSQADSENSPLHF.

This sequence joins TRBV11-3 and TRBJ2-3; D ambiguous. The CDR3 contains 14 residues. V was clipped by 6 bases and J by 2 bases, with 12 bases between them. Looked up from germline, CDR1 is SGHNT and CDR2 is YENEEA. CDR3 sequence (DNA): TGTGCCAGCAGGCGTATGACAATCACAGATACGCAGTATTTT. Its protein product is CASRRMTITDTQYF. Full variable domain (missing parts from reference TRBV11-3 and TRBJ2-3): EAGVVQSPRYKIIEKKQPVAFWCNPISGHNTLYWYLQNLGQGPELLIRYENEEAVDDSQLPKDRFSAERLKGVDSTLKIQPAELGDSAVYLCASRRMTITDTQYFGPGTRLTVL.

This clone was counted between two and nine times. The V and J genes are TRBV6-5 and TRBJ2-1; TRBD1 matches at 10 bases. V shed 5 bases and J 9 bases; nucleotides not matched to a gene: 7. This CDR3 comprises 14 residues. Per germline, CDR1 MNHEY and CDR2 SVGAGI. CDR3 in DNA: TGTGCCAGCAGTGAGGGACAGGGGTTGAGTGAGCAGTTCTTC. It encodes CASSEGQGLSEQFF.